This TCR beta chain was sequenced during a study of blood T cell repertoires in COVID-19. Study as a whole: The cDNA or gDNA used as material had been derived from T cells, B-cell-depleted T cells, or PBMCs.

Measured with immunoSEQ multiplex PCR; TCRdb has only the in-frame clones, and not every one. This repertoire shows 100,000 to 150,000 clones, approximately 88% found once; its top ten account for approximately 12%. The CDR3 consists of 17 residues. Trimming pared 4 bases from V and 0 bases from J, leaving 19 bases between. Per germline, CDR1 SGHRS and CDR2 YFSETQ. Input material: peripheral blood. The TCR originated in a woman aged 25 to 45 who had recovered from COVID-19. The chain carries TRBV5-1 and TRBJ1-2; D is undetermined. The CDR3 spells CASSPMTLQTANYGYTF. The CDR3 coding sequence is TGCGCCAGCAGCCCGATGACCCTACAGACCGCTAACTATGGCTACACCTTC.